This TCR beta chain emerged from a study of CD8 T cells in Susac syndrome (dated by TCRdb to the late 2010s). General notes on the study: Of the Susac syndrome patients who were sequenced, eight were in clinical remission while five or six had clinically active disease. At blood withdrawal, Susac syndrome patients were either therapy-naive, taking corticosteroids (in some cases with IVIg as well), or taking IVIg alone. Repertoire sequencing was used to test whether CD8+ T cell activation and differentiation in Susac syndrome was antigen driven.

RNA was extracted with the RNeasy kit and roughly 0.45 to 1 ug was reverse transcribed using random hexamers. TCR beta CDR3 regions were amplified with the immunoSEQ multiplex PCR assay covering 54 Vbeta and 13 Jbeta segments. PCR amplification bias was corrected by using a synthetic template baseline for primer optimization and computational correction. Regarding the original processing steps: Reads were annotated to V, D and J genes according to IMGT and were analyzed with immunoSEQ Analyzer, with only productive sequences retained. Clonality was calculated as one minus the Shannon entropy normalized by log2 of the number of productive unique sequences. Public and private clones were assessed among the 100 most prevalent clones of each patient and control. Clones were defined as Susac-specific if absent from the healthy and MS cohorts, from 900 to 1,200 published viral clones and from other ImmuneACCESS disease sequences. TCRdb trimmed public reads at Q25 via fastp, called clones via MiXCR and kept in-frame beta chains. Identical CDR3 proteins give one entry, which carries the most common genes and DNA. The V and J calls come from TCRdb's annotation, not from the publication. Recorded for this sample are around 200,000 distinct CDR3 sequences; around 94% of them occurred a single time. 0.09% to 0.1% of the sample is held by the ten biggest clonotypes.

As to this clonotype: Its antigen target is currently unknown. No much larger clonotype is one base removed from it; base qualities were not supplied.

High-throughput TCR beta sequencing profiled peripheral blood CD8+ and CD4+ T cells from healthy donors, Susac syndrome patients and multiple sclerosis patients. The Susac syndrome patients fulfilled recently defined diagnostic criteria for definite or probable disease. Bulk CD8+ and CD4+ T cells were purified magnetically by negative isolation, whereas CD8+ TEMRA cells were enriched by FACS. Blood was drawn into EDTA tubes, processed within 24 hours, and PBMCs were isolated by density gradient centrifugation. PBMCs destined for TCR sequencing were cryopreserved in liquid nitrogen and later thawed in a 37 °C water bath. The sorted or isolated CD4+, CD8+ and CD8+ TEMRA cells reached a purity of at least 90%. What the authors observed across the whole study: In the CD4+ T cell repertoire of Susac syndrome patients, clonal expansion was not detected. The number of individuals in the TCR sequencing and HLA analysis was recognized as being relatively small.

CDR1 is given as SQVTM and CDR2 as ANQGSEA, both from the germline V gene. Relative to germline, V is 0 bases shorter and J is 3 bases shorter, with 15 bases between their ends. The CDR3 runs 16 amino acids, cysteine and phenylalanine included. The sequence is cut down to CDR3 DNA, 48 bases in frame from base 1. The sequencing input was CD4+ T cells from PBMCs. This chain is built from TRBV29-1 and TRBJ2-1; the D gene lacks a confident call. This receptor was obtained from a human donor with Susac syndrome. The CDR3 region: CSVEDPSRGFYNEQFF. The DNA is TGCAGCGTTGAAGATCCCAGCCGAGGCTTCTACAATGAGCAGTTCTTC.